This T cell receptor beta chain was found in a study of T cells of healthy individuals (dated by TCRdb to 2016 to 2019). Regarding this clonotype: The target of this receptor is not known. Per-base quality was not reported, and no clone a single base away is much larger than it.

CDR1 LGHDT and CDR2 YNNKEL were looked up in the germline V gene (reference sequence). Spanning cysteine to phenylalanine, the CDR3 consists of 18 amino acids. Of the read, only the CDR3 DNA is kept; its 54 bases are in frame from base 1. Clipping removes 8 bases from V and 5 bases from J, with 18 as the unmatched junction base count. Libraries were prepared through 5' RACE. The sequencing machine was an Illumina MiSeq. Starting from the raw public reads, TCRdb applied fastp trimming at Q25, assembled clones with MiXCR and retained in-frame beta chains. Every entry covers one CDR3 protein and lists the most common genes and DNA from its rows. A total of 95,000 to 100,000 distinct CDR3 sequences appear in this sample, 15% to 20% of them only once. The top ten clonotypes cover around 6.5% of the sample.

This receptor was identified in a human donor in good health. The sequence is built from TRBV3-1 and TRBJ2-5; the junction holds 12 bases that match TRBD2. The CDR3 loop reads CASAPRLAGDKVRETQYF. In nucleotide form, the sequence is TGTGCCAGCGCACCCCGACTAGCGGGAGATAAGGTTCGGGAGACCCAGTACTTC.